This T cell receptor (beta chain) was captured by sequencing in a study of cytotoxic CD8 clonotypes in ibrutinib-treated CLL. Findings and caveats of the study: At progression, clonality fell back toward baseline after rising at ibrutinib response.

This CDR3 is built from 14 residues. Germline V gene lookup returns CDR1 LNHDA and CDR2 SQIVND (reference sequence). V lost 6 bases and J 2 bases, leaving 11 bases between the germline ends. On this clone: Its target is not known.

Using immunoSEQ multiplex PCR, the repertoire was profiled, and TCRdb retains in-frame clones only, with some absent. The sample has roughly 180,000 clones; over 60% are singletons. The chain recombines TRBV19 with TRBJ1-3; D is undetermined. The receptor was derived from a human donor with chronic lymphocytic leukemia. The sequences come from PBMCs, collected after 24 months of ibrutinib treatment. The CDR3 loop is CASRVVLAGNTIYF. CDR3 in DNA: TGTGCCAGTAGGGTCGTTTTGGCTGGAAACACCATATATTTT. Filled out from reference TRBV19 and TRBJ1-3, the complete variable domain reads DGGITQSPKYLFRKEGQNVTLSCEQNLNHDAMYWYRQDPGQGLRLIYYSQIVNDFQKGDIAEGYSVSREKKESFPLTVTSAQKNPTAFYLCASRVVLAGNTIYFGEGSWLTVV.